This T cell receptor (beta chain) comes out of a study of T cell repertoires in urothelial bladder cancer. For the study at large: The approximately twelve resected lesions were three cT0, three cTa, three cT1 and three cT2 or greater. Overall study findings and caveats: Median T cells were around 5,200 in carcinoma and over 20,000 in benign specimens. Infiltrating lymphocytes: median approximately 2% in carcinoma versus 12% in benign specimens. In carcinoma specimens, a single clone made up to roughly 17% of infiltrating lymphocytes.

This clone was counted a few times. Its specificity is not known. Clones were read by immunoSEQ multiplex PCR, and TCRdb kept only the in-frame ones, dropping some. The table has around 11,000 clones, around two thirds seen once; the top ten hold roughly 6.4%. V lost 4 bases and J lost 4; bases outside the gene matches: 7. CDR3 length equals 15 residues. CDR1 is LNHNV, CDR2 YYDKDF, per germline (reference sequence). This chain uses TRBV15 with TRBJ2-5; 9 bases agree with TRBD1. Sequenced sample: tumor-infiltrating cells from bladder cancer. This TCR came from a human donor with a benign inflammatory bladder lesion. CDR3 sequence reads: CATSKQGAPGETQYF. For the CDR3, the DNA is TGTGCCACCAGCAAACAGGGGGCGCCCGGAGAGACCCAGTACTTC.